Following are 30 T cell receptor beta chains from one sample sequenced in a study of blood T cell repertoires in COVID-19. Sequenced by immunoSEQ multiplex PCR; TCRdb stores in-frame clones only, minus some. The data contain 470,000 or so clones, roughly 85% of them singletons. The sample comprised PBMCs or T cells enriched from blood (not recorded which). The receptors shown here come from a woman under 30 with acute COVID-19.

This clone was observed a handful of times. The V call is TRBV9, the J call TRBJ1-1; D is unclear. Germline-derived CDR1 and CDR2 are SGDLS and YYNGEE. Trimming pared 5 bases from V and 5 bases from J, leaving 13 bases between. The CDR3 extends over 13 amino acids. CDR3: CASSVGGWTEAFF. The CDR3 nucleotides read TGTGCCAGCAGTGTGGGAGGGTGGACTGAAGCTTTCTTT.

The chain is built from TRBV3-1 (or the pseudogene TRBV3-2) and TRBJ2-2, with TRBD1 identical over 7 bases. There are 15 residues in the CDR3. Germline-derived CDR1 and CDR2 are LGHDT and YNNKEL (reference sequence). J was trimmed by 2 bases and V by 5 bases; bases with no gene match: 5. CDR3 nucleotides: TGTGCCAGCAGCTACAGGGGTGTCAACACCGGGGAGCTGTTTTTT. Amino acid sequence: CASSYRGVNTGELFF.

The chain couples TRBV27 to TRBJ2-7; 10 bases are a match to TRBD2. There are 14 residues in the CDR3. Per germline, CDR1 MNHEY and CDR2 SMNVEV (reference sequence). The V and J ends lost 4 bases and 5 bases, in that order; junction bases with no gene match: 5. CDR3 residues: CASSYTSGTHEQYF. CDR3 in DNA: TGTGCCAGCAGTTACACTAGCGGGACGCACGAGCAGTACTTC.

The gene calls are TRBV14 and TRBJ2-7; the D gene is possibly TRBD2 (5 bases). Trimming took off 3 bases at V and 4 bases at J, with 10 bases between the two ends. This CDR3 is built from 13 residues. CDR1 SGHDN and CDR2 FVKESK come from the germline V gene. The CDR3 region is CASSQEVWYEQYF. In DNA, the CDR3 is TGTGCCAGCAGCCAGGAGGTTTGGTACGAGCAGTACTTC.

The rearrangement uses TRBV19 and TRBJ1-5; no reliable D call. CDR3 length: 14 amino acids. V lost 2 bases to trimming and J lost 8 bases, with 13 bases between them. Germline V gives CDR1 LNHDA, CDR2 SQIVND (reference sequence). The CDR3 loop is CASSILAEEKPQHF. CDR3 coding DNA: TGTGCCAGTAGTATACTTGCAGAGGAGAAGCCCCAGCATTTT.

The rearrangement links TRBV9 to TRBJ2-1; tentatively, D is TRBD2 (5 bases). The CDR3 length is 14 residues. The germline V gene encodes CDR1 SGDLS and CDR2 YYNGEE. The V gene lost 4 bases and the J gene lost 7 bases, with 15 bases spanning the gap. CDR3 protein: CASSPGLETNEQFF. CDR3 DNA: TGTGCCAGCAGCCCAGGACTGGAGACGAATGAGCAGTTCTTC.

V is TRBV6-5 and J is TRBJ1-2, with a possible D match to TRBD1 (6 bases). The CDR3 extends over 11 amino acids. Trimming took off 9 bases at V and 8 bases at J, with 13 bases between the two ends. Looked up from germline, CDR1 is MNHEY and CDR2 is SVGAGI. The chain's CDR3 is CASDRSRGYTF. Here the CDR3 DNA reads TGTGCCAGTGACAGGTCTCGGGGCTACACCTTC.

The CDR3 region is CASRVTGFSNQPQHF. The CDR3, as DNA: TGTGCCAGCAGGGTAACAGGGTTCAGCAATCAGCCCCAGCATTTT. This chain connects TRBV27 to TRBJ1-5; a possible D gene is TRBD1 (6 bases). The ends were cut back, 6 bases at V and 1 base at J, with 13 bases in the middle. The CDR3 totals 15 residues. Germline V gene lookup returns CDR1 MNHEY and CDR2 SMNVEV (reference sequence).

The V gene is TRBV19, the J gene TRBJ1-5; 7 bases map to TRBD1. The CDR3 sequence is 17 residues long. Trimming removed 6 bases from V and 1 base from J; junction bases left unmatched: 12. Germline CDR1 reads LNHDA; CDR2 reads SQIVND (reference sequence). DNA for the CDR3: TGTGCCAGTAGCCTCCAGGGGACAGTGAAGAGCAATCAGCCCCAGCATTTT. It codes for CASSLQGTVKSNQPQHF.

Details on this clone: One end of the junction varies from germline; a read error may be responsible. The chain combines TRBV2 with TRBJ1-1; D might be TRBD1 (5 bases). The CDR3 sequence is 13 residues long. CDR1 is SNHLY, CDR2 FYNNEI, per germline. The CDR3 nucleotides read TGTGCCAGCAGGGAAGGACAGAACACTGAAGCTTTCTTT. Translation: CASREGQNTEAFF.

Here the CDR3 reads CASSLSAGATEAFF. The CDR3 DNA is TGTGCCAGCAGCTTAAGTGCAGGGGCCACTGAAGCTTTCTTT. The chain uses TRBV7-2 and TRBJ1-1; a weak D match, TRBD1 (6 bases). This CDR3 has 14 amino acids. V was trimmed by 2 bases and J by 4 bases, leaving 11 bases between them. The germline gives CDR1 SGHTA, CDR2 FQGNSA.

The CDR3 coding sequence is TGTGCCTGGAGTGTTGGGACAGGGCTCACTGAAGCTTTCTTT. It encodes CAWSVGTGLTEAFF. V usage is TRBV30 and J usage is TRBJ1-1; 9 bases are a match to TRBD1. The CDR3 is 14 residues long. Per the germline V gene, CDR1 is GTSNPN and CDR2 is SVGIG (reference sequence). The ends lost 0 bases at V and 4 bases at J; junction bases unmatched: 3.

The chain is built from TRBV5-5 and TRBJ1-2; D is perhaps TRBD1 (5 bases). Germline V gene sequence: CDR1 SGHKS, CDR2 YYEKEE (reference sequence). Trimming removed 0 bases from V and 4 bases from J, with 16 bases in between. This CDR3 has 16 residues. In DNA, the CDR3 is TGTGCCAGCAGCTTGGAGTATGCGACAGCAGTCTATGGCTACACCTTC. Translation: CASSLEYATAVYGYTF.

The V gene is TRBV6-2 or TRBV6-3, the J gene TRBJ1-2; D perhaps matches TRBD1 (5 bases). Germline CDR1 MNHEY, CDR2 SVGEGT. The CDR3 has 13 amino acids. V shed 5 bases and J shed 7 bases, with 14 bases lying between them. This CDR3 is CASSPQGKLGYTF. The CDR3 bases are TGTGCCAGCAGTCCCCAGGGAAAACTTGGCTACACCTTC.

This clone was detected ten times or more. The V gene is TRBV29-1, the J gene TRBJ2-1; D is possibly TRBD2 (5 bases). The CDR3 loop spans 12 amino acids. Germline V gives CDR1 SQVTM, CDR2 ANQGSEA. V was trimmed by 4 bases and J by 6 bases, leaving 10 bases between them. The CDR3 DNA sequence: TGCAGCGTTGCCGGGGAATTCAATGAGCAGTTCTTC. Its translation: CSVAGEFNEQFF.

The chain joins TRBV7-2 to TRBJ2-7; TRBD1 agrees at 11 bases. The CDR3 covers 13 residues. The junction had 2 bases not matched to a gene; V was cut back by 5 bases and J by 5 bases. Germline CDR1 SGHTA, CDR2 FQGNSA. CDR3 amino acids: CASSRDRGNEQYF. CDR3 coding DNA: TGTGCCAGCAGCCGGGACAGGGGGAACGAGCAGTACTTC.

The V and J genes are TRBV28 and TRBJ1-4; D is undetermined. CDR1 is MDHEN, CDR2 SYDVKM, per germline. CDR3 length equals 15 residues. Trimming left V 8 bases short and J 5 bases short, with 18 bases between. CDR3 region: CASQIGGHRNEKLFF. CDR3 bases: TGTGCCAGCCAGATAGGAGGGCACCGGAATGAAAAACTGTTTTTT.

CDR3 in amino acids: CATSSGGTLGYEQYF. CDR3 DNA: TGTGCCACTTCGTCGGGAGGAACTCTGGGCTACGAGCAGTACTTC. This chain joins TRBV7-6 and TRBJ2-7, with 7 positions matching TRBD2. After removal of 10 bases from V and 3 bases from J, the junction contained 15 bases not matched to a gene. The CDR3 is 15 residues long. CDR1 is SGHVS, CDR2 FNYEAQ, per germline.

The gene calls are TRBV6-5 and TRBJ1-1, with 7 bases identical to TRBD1. The CDR3 contains 15 residues. V trimming: 2 bases; J trimming: 1 base; junction bases outside the gene matches: 4. The V gene's germline CDR1 is MNHEY and CDR2 SVGAGI. The CDR3 here is CASSYLGTENTEAFF. The CDR3 bases are TGTGCCAGCAGTTACCTCGGGACAGAGAACACTGAAGCTTTCTTT.

This chain connects TRBV19 to TRBJ1-5; D is ambiguous. Germline V gene sequence: CDR1 LNHDA, CDR2 SQIVND (reference sequence). Trimming pared 2 bases from V and 3 bases from J, leaving 11 bases between. This CDR3 is 15 amino acids long. The CDR3 DNA follows: TGTGCCAGTAGTATACTAGAGGAAGACAATCAGCCCCAGCATTTT. It yields the protein CASSILEEDNQPQHF.

This chain joins TRBV14 and TRBJ2-7, with 9 bases aligning to TRBD2. Unmatched junction bases numbered 7, after V lost 5 bases and J lost 5 bases. CDR3 length equals 14 residues. Per the germline V gene, CDR1 is SGHDN and CDR2 is FVKESK. The CDR3 sequence: CASSDLAGVDEQYF. The CDR3 DNA sequence: TGTGCCAGCAGCGACTTAGCGGGAGTGGACGAGCAGTACTTC.

The V and J genes are TRBV5-1 and TRBJ1-5, with 10 nucleotides matching TRBD1. Germline CDR1 SGHRS, CDR2 YFSETQ. The CDR3 is 15 amino acids. With 0 bases clipped from V and 6 bases from J, the junction kept 3 bases outside the gene matches. The CDR3 DNA follows: TGCGCCAGCAGCTTGGGACAGGGGGCGTCTCAGCCCCAGCATTTT. Its translation: CASSLGQGASQPQHF.

This clone was counted a few times. V and J are TRBV3-1 (or the pseudogene TRBV3-2) and TRBJ2-1, with 9 bases that match TRBD2. From germline, CDR1 is LGHDT and CDR2 YNNKEL (reference sequence). The trim removed 2 bases at V and 10 bases at J, leaving 9 bases unmatched. The CDR3 has 15 residues. The chain's CDR3 is CASSQWRGGAGEQFF. The CDR3 DNA is TGTGCCAGCAGCCAATGGCGCGGGGGGGCCGGGGAGCAGTTCTTC.

This chain connects TRBV11-1 to TRBJ1-1; 7 positions match TRBD1. Germline CDR1 reads SGHAT; CDR2 reads FQDESV (reference sequence). The CDR3 is 14 amino acids. Losses at the gene ends were 4 bases for V and 1 base for J; bases not matched to a gene: 3. Here the CDR3 DNA reads TGTGCCAGCAGCTACGGGACAGCGAACACTGAAGCTTTCTTT. Translation: CASSYGTANTEAFF.

This chain connects TRBV27 to TRBJ1-6; D may be TRBD1 (5 bases). Trimming shortened V by 3 bases and J by 10 bases, and 10 bases separated the two germline ends. CDR1 and CDR2 (germline): MNHEY, SMNVEV (reference sequence). This CDR3 spans 13 amino acids. The CDR3 DNA follows: TGTGCCAGCAGTTTCACAGGATCATCACCCCTCCACTTT. It specifies CASSFTGSSPLHF.

The chain has TRBV5-8 and TRBJ1-5, with a possible D match to TRBD1 (5 bases). Trimming took 1 base from V and 2 from J, leaving 13 bases between them. Germline lookup yields CDR1 SGHTS and CDR2 YDEGEE. CDR3 size: 16 residues. This CDR3 reads CASSLKLGQGNQPQHF. CDR3 nucleotide sequence: TGTGCCAGCAGCTTGAAATTGGGGCAGGGCAATCAGCCCCAGCATTTT.

V gene TRBV6-5 combines with J gene TRBJ1-5; no clear D gene. The CDR3 is 11 residues long. V lost 3 bases and J 8 bases, leaving 5 bases between the germline ends. Per germline, CDR1 MNHEY and CDR2 SVGAGI. The CDR3 DNA follows: TGTGCCAGCAGTTATGAGGAGCCCCAGCATTTT. This encodes CASSYEEPQHF.

V usage is TRBV7-6 and J usage is TRBJ2-1, with TRBD2 matching over 8 bases. With V trimmed by 5 bases and J by 7 bases, 7 bases remained unmatched. Germline V gene data show CDR1 as SGHVS and CDR2 as FNYEAQ. The CDR3 contains 14 residues. The DNA for the CDR3 is TGTGCCAGCAGCCGCAGGACTAGCACGAATGAGCAGTTCTTC. Translating it yields CASSRRTSTNEQFF.

This clone was counted between two and nine times. CDR3 bases: TGTGCCAGCAGCCTGGCAGGGGAACAGCCCCAGCATTTT. The encoded protein is CASSLAGEQPQHF. This chain links TRBV9 with TRBJ1-5; D may be TRBD1 (6 bases). This CDR3 has 13 amino acids. From germline, CDR1 is SGDLS and CDR2 YYNGEE. Trimming left V 4 bases short and J 7 bases short, with 12 bases between.

Comment on this clone: At the DNA level, this CDR3 is encoded by other sequences in the same sample as well. V and J are TRBV27 and TRBJ1-5, with a weak D call TRBD1 (6 bases). Germline CDR1 and CDR2: MNHEY and SMNVEV (reference sequence). The CDR3 is made up of 14 amino acids. V shed 5 bases and J shed 3 bases, with 11 bases lying between them. The CDR3 DNA reads TGTGCCAGCAGTCTCACAGGGTCCAATCAGCCCCAGCATTTT. It is translated as CASSLTGSNQPQHF.